The 10 T cell receptor beta chains reported below all come from one sample, sequenced in a study of sequential checkpoint blockade in melanoma. Data came from immunoSEQ multiplex PCR; TCRdb stores just in-frame clones and leaves some out. The profile shows 3,500 to 4,500 clones, approximately 44% of them singletons. Stated treatment: randomized to nivolumab then ipilimumab (arm A) or the reverse (arm B). This sample comprised CD8+ T cells sorted from blood (inferred from file names), obtained from a patient given nivolumab and ipilimumab in sequence. These receptors were collected from a human donor with melanoma.

J is TRBJ2-7 and V is TRBV4-1; the match to TRBD1 covers 7 bases. Germline V gene sequence: CDR1 MGHRA, CDR2 YSYEKL. Trimming removed 1 base from V and 5 bases from J; junction bases left unmatched: 11. The CDR3 is 16 residues long. The CDR3 is CASSQGPETGYDEQYF. CDR3 nucleotide sequence: TGCGCCAGCAGCCAAGGTCCCGAGACAGGGTACGACGAGCAGTACTTC.

This clone was recorded a few times. The DNA for the CDR3 is TGTGCCAGCAGCATCAACAGTTATGAGCAGTTCTTC. This translates into CASSINSYEQFF. The gene calls are TRBV9 and TRBJ2-1, with D hard to call. Germline V CDR1 and CDR2: SGDLS, YYNGEE. The ends were cut back, 4 bases at V and 8 bases at J, with 10 bases in the middle. The CDR3 is 12 amino acids.

The chain combines TRBV19 with TRBJ2-7; possibly TRBD2 for D (6 bases). The V and J ends lost 5 bases and 3 bases respectively, with 11 bases between them. The CDR3 spans 13 residues. Germline CDR1 LNHDA, CDR2 SQIVND (reference sequence). CDR3 amino acids: CASSFSGDYEQYF. The CDR3 DNA reads as TGTGCCAGTAGTTTCTCGGGAGACTACGAGCAGTACTTC. Full variable domain (rest looked up from reference TRBV19 and TRBJ2-7): DGGITQSPKYLFRKEGQNVTLSCEQNLNHDAMYWYRQDPGQGLRLIYYSQIVNDFQKGDIAEGYSVSREKKESFPLTVTSAQKNPTAFYLCASSFSGDYEQYFGPGTRLTVT.

This clone has more than one count but fewer than ten. This rearrangement joins TRBV4-3 to TRBJ2-1; D perhaps matches TRBD2 (5 bases). Germline V gives CDR1 LGHNA, CDR2 YSLEER. This CDR3 is 11 amino acids long. V gave up 1 base and J gave up 10 bases, with 5 bases separating them. The CDR3 loop is CASSQGEEQFF. The CDR3 nucleotides read TGCGCCAGCAGCCAAGGGGAGGAGCAGTTCTTC.

The V gene is TRBV4-3, the J gene TRBJ2-7; 8 nucleotides line up with TRBD2. Unmatched junction bases numbered 4, after V lost 1 base and J lost 5 bases. The CDR3 runs to 14 residues. The germline V gene encodes CDR1 LGHNA and CDR2 YSLEER. The CDR3 sequence is CASSQGAGDNEQYF. The DNA for the CDR3 is TGCGCCAGCAGCCAAGGAGCGGGAGACAACGAGCAGTACTTC.

The chain links TRBV4-2 to TRBJ2-3, with D unclear. V was cut by 7 bases and J by 2 bases, with 10 bases left in between. Germline CDR1 reads LGHNA; CDR2 reads YNFKEQ. This CDR3 is built from 13 residues. CDR3: CASTLTTTDTQYF. In DNA form, the CDR3 reads TGTGCCAGCACTCTAACTACCACAGATACGCAGTATTTT.

The rearrangement uses TRBV29-1 and TRBJ1-2; 7 bases align to TRBD1. Looked up from germline, CDR1 is SQVTM and CDR2 is ANQGSEA. There are 13 residues in the CDR3. Unmatched junction bases numbered 4, after V lost 2 bases and J lost 4 bases. CDR3 region: CSVESGDSYGYTF. CDR3 nucleotide sequence: TGCAGCGTTGAATCGGGGGACAGCTATGGCTACACCTTC.

This chain joins TRBV9 and TRBJ1-2, with D tentatively TRBD1 (6 bases). Germline CDR1 reads SGDLS; CDR2 reads YYNGEE. V was trimmed by 0 bases and J by 2 bases, leaving 14 bases between them. The CDR3 contains 16 residues. CDR3 sequence: CASSVGPGTPNYGYTF. CDR3 bases: TGTGCCAGCAGCGTAGGACCCGGGACACCAAACTATGGCTACACCTTC.

This clone is deemed medium-sized. V gene TRBV7-9 combines with J gene TRBJ2-7; 8 bases align to TRBD2. The V gene end was trimmed by 2 bases and the J gene end by 6 bases; junction bases not matched to a gene: 6. The CDR3 is 14 amino acids. Germline V gene data show CDR1 as SEHNR and CDR2 as FQNEAQ (reference sequence). CDR3 region: CASSLTGGVREQYF. The CDR3 nucleotides are TGTGCCAGCAGCTTAACGGGAGGGGTTCGCGAGCAGTACTTC.

V and J are TRBV19 and TRBJ2-7, with 10 nucleotides matching TRBD2. V lost 3 bases to trimming and J lost 0 bases; unmatched junction nucleotides: 2. Per germline, CDR1 LNHDA and CDR2 SQIVND (reference sequence). The CDR3 length is 15 residues. The CDR3 DNA sequence: TGTGCCAGTAGTATTTCTAGCGGGAGCTCCTACGAGCAGTACTTC. Its protein product is CASSISSGSSYEQYF.